Listed below are T cell receptor beta chains from one sample, sequenced in a study of regulatory T cells in long-lasting Graves disease. One entry per CDR3 protein results from TCRdb running MiXCR on the multiplex PCR reads. Here the sample spans around 500,000 distinct CDR3 sequences, 13% being singletons. The sample also formed part of further work on T cells in Graves' hyperthyroidism and ophthalmopathy.

The starting material was peripheral blood mononuclear cells (PBMCs), obtained at new diagnosis, from a patient treated with antithyroid drugs. The receptors here all came from a man aged 25-40 years with Graves disease. Both conserved end residues are part of each CDR3. The D gene is left open where the match is weak. Expanded clones are given a class, and other clones once, few, many or no size at all.

size	length	V	D	J	DNA	CDR3
few	11	TRBV5-1	NA	TRBJ1-2	TGCGCCAGCAGTGGACCGGCGGGCTACACCTTC	CASSGPAGYTF
many	14	TRBV6-1	NA	TRBJ1-3	TGTGCCAGCAGTGAATCCAGACTTGGAAACACCATATATTTT	CASSESRLGNTIYF
many	12	TRBV12-3/TRBV12-4	NA	TRBJ2-3	TGTGCCAGCAGTTTTTATACAGATACGCAGTATTTT	CASSFYTDTQYF
many	12	TRBV3-1	NA	TRBJ1-2	TGTGCCAGCAGCCGTGGACAGTATGGCTACACCTTC	CASSRGQYGYTF
many	10	TRBV20-1	NA	TRBJ2-7	TGCAGTGCTTCCCGCGGCGAGCAGTACTTC	CSASRGEQYF
few	17	TRBV30	NA	TRBJ1-2	TGTGCCTGGAGTGTTTTAGGCCGCCCTGGCGCGAGATATGGCTACACCTTC	CAWSVLGRPGARYGYTF
many	13	TRBV6-1	NA	TRBJ2-1	TGTGCCAGCGACACCGGTCCGCTCGATGAGCAGTTCTTC	CASDTGPLDEQFF
NA	16	TRBV5-1	NA	TRBJ2-2	TGCGCCAGCAGCTTGGGCTTGGTAGGGTCCACCGGGGAGCTGTTTTTT	CASSLGLVGSTGELFF
many	14	TRBV7-9	TRBD2	TRBJ2-1	TGTGCCAGCAGCTTGGGAGGGCCAGGTAATGAGCAGTTCTTC	CASSLGGPGNEQFF
many	16	TRBV12-3/TRBV12-4	TRBD2	TRBJ2-3	TGTGCCAGCAGTTTAAGGGTTAGCGGGATCACAGATACGCAGTATTTT	CASSLRVSGITDTQYF
many	16	TRBV19	TRBD1	TRBJ2-7	TGTGCCAGTAGTGCGGGACAGGGGACGCTATCTCGCGAGCAGTACTTC	CASSAGQGTLSREQYF
few	14	TRBV20-1	NA	TRBJ2-7	TGCAGTGCTACCGGGACTTTAAGCTCCTACGAGCAGTACTTC	CSATGTLSSYEQYF
NA	15	TRBV19	NA	TRBJ1-3	TGTGCCAGTAGGACGGACGGAAACTCTGGAAACACCATATATTTT	CASRTDGNSGNTIYF
many	11	TRBV29-1	NA	TRBJ2-7	TGCAGCGTGAAAATCGGGTCCGAGCAGTACTTC	CSVKIGSEQYF
many	16	TRBV28	NA	TRBJ2-7	TGTGCCAGCAGTTTCCGCCAAAGGACTTCCACCTACGAGCAGTACTTC	CASSFRQRTSTYEQYF
many	15	TRBV20-1	NA	TRBJ1-5	TGCAGTGCTAGAGATTGGAACAGAAGGGATCAGCCCCAGCATTTT	CSARDWNRRDQPQHF
few	15	TRBV7-6	TRBD1	TRBJ2-5	TGTGCCAGCAGCTTAGTCCTGACAGGGCAAGAGACCCAGTACTTC	CASSLVLTGQETQYF
many	14	TRBV2	NA	TRBJ1-2	TGTGCCACCCGACAGAGAGGGGCATCTCAGGGCTACACCTTC	CATRQRGASQGYTF
many	19	TRBV6-5	TRBD2	TRBJ2-1	TGTGCCAGCAGTTACTCCTCCCCCCTACTAGCGGGAGTTGACAATGAGCAGTTCTTC	CASSYSSPLLAGVDNEQFF
many	17	TRBV2	NA	TRBJ2-1	TGTGCCAGCAGCTTAATGAAGGGGGGAAGCTCCTACAATGAGCAGTTCTTC	CASSLMKGGSSYNEQFF
few	18	TRBV6-4	TRBD2	TRBJ2-3	TGTGCCAGCAGTTCCCTTGGACTAGCGGGGACTAGCACAGATACGCAGTATTTT	CASSSLGLAGTSTDTQYF
many	17	TRBV3-1	NA	TRBJ2-2	TGTGCCAGCAGCCAAGTCCTGTCGGGAGATTGGGCCGGGGAGCTGTTTTTT	CASSQVLSGDWAGELFF
many	15	TRBV27	TRBD1	TRBJ2-5	TGTGCCAGCAGACCCTTTTGGACAGGGCAAGAGACCCAGTACTTC	CASRPFWTGQETQYF
few	12	TRBV5-5	NA	TRBJ2-7	TGTGCCAGCAGCCCTGGCAGCCGTGAGCAGTACTTC	CASSPGSREQYF